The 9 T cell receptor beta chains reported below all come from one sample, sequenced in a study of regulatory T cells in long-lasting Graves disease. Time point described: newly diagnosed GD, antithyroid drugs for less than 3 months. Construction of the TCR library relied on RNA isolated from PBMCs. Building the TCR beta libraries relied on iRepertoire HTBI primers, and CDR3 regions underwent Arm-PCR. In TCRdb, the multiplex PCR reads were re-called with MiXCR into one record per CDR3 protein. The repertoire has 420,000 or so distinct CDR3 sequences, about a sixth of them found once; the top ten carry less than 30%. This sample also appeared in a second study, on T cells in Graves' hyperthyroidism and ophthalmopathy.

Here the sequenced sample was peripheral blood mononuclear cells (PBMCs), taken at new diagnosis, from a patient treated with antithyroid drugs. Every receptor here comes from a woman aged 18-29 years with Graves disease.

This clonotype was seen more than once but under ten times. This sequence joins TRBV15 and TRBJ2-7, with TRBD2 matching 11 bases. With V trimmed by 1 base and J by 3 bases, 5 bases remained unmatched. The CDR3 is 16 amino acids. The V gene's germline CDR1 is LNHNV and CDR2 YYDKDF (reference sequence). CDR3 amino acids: CATSRGVLAGDYEQYF. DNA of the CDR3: TGTGCCACCAGCAGAGGTGTACTAGCGGGAGACTACGAGCAGTACTTC.

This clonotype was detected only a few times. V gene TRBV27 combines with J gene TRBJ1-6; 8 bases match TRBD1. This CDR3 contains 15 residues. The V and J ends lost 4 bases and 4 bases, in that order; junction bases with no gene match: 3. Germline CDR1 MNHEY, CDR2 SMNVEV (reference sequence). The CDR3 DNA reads TGTGCCAGCAGTTCGGACAGGGCTTATAATTCACCCCTCCACTTT. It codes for CASSSDRAYNSPLHF.

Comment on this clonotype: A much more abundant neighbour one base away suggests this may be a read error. The CDR3, as DNA: TGTGCCAGCAGTGGTAGCGGGCCCTCTGCCTACGAGCAGTTCTTC. This gives the protein CASSGSGPSAYEQFF. The chain links TRBV2 to TRBJ2-5; TRBD2 matches at 7 bases. The J call may be wrong; the DNA end is better matched by TRBJ2-1. Per germline, CDR1 SNHLY and CDR2 FYNNEI. The CDR3 is 15 amino acids.

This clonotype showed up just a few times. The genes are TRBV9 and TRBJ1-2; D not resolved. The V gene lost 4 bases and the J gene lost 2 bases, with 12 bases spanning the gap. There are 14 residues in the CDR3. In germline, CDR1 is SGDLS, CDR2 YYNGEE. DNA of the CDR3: TGTGCCAGCAGCTCCGTTAGCGGGAACTATGGCTACACCTTC. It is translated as CASSSVSGNYGYTF.

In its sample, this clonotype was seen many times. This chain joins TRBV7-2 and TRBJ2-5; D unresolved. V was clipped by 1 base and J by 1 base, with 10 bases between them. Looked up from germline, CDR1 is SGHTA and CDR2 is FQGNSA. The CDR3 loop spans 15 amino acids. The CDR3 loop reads CASSLVLPAQETQYF. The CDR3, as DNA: TGTGCCAGCAGCTTAGTGCTCCCGGCCCAAGAGACCCAGTACTTC.

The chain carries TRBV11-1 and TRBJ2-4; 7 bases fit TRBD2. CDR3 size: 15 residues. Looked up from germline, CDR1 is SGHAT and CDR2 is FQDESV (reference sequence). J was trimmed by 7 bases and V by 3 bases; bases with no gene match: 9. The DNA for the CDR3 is TGTGCCAGCAGCTTGGGACTAAACAGAGGGAACATTCAGTACTTC. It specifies CASSLGLNRGNIQYF.

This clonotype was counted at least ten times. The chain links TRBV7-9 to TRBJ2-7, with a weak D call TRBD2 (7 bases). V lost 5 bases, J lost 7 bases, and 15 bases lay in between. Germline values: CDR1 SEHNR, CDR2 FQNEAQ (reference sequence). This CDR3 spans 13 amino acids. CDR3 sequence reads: CASSPPAGAEQYF. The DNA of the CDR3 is TGTGCCAGCAGCCCCCCCGCGGGGGCTGAGCAGTACTTC.

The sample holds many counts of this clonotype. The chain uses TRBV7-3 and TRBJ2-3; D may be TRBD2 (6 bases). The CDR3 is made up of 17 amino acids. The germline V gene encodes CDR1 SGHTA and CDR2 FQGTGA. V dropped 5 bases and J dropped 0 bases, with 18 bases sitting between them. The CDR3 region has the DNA TGTGCCAGCAGCCCTTGGGCTGGCGGGGCCAGCACAGATACGCAGTATTTT. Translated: CASSPWAGGASTDTQYF.

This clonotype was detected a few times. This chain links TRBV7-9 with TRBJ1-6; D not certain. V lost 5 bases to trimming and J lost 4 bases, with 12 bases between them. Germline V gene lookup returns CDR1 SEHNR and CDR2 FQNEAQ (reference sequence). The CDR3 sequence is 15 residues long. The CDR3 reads CASSLGSVYNSPLHF. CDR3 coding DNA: TGTGCCAGCAGCCTCGGAAGTGTTTATAATTCACCCCTCCACTTT. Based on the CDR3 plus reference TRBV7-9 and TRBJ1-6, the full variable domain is DTGVSQNPRHKITKRGQNVTFRCDPISEHNRLYWYRQTLGQGPEFLTYFQNEAQLEKSRLLSDRFSAERPKGSFSTLEIQRTEQGDSAMYLCASSLGSVYNSPLHFGNGTRLTVT.